The sequence of this TCR beta chain was determined in a study of cytomegalovirus exposure and HLA in healthy donors. Study-level findings and limits: Versus the roughly 690-donor mean, an Asian-associated ancestry cluster reportedly showed fewer N-insertions in a later analysis. Differences between HLA loci emerged in a later analysis of TCR association rates, with DRB1 most and HLA-C fewest. Among the most significant clusters, several appeared linked to common viral pathogens in a later analysis.

As for this clone: The antigen remains undetermined.

The study ran its PCR with 60 Vbeta and 13 Jbeta primers. Repertoires were generated with immunoSEQ multiplex PCR, while TCRdb's copy carries only in-frame clones and drops some. The data hold 150,000 or so clones, with 70% to 85% observed a single time. The CDR3 length is 17 residues. Sequencing used PBMCs. This TCR was sampled from a man aged 25 to 40 in good health and CMV-seropositive. V is TRBV12-2 and J is TRBJ1-4; no DNA check was done on the table's D call, TRBD1. TRBV12-2 is tagged as a pseudogene. CDR3 sequence (DNA): TGTGCAAGTCGCTTAGTGGTCGCTGGGCAGCCAAATGAAAAACTGTTTTTT. Translated, it gives CASRLVVAGQPNEKLFF.